The TCR beta chain under discussion was sequenced for a study of beta chain features in type 1 diabetes. Every bit of the isolated RNA underwent reverse transcription, so sequencing read expressed TCRB transcripts. Sequenced by immunoSEQ multiplex PCR; TCRdb stores in-frame clones only, minus some. The data contain about 260,000 clones, over 20% of them seen just once; the ten biggest clones take up 0.028%. Study findings and constraints: In all four CD4+ subsets, TCRB CDR3 length was significantly, moderately reduced in type 1 diabetes.

In germline, CDR1 is KGHSH, CDR2 LQKENI. This CDR3 has 13 residues. V lost 5 bases to trimming and J lost 7 bases, with 15 bases between them. This clone was recorded a few times. Its target is unknown. Sequenced: naive CD4+ T cells from blood. The clonotype comes from a woman between 40 and 55 years old with type 1 diabetes. The V gene is TRBV18, the J gene TRBJ2-7; D may be TRBD2 (5 bases). The DNA of the CDR3 is TGTGCCAGCTCAGGACTGGACGTCGGTGAGCAGTACTTC. It encodes CASSGLDVGEQYF.